This paragraph reports one T cell receptor (beta chain). Its matching antigen is unknown. The data were taken from a study of graft-versus-host responses after intestinal transplantation. The wider study: All recipients got anti-thymocyte globulin induction, then tacrolimus and steroids for roughly three years. Notes on the study in general: The recipient marrow held GvH clones, and some of them showed up first in ileum or blood.

Measured with immunoSEQ multiplex PCR; TCRdb has only the in-frame clones, and not every one. The sample carries roughly 56,000 clones, around nine tenths recorded once. V was shortened by 0 bases and J by 0 bases, with 11 bases between the two germline ends. This CDR3 spans 17 amino acids. Germline lookup yields CDR1 LNHNV and CDR2 YYDKDF (reference sequence). This chain links TRBV15 with TRBJ2-2; D assignment may be TRBD1 or TRBD2 (5 bases each). The starting material was PBMCs, obtained almost 120 days after intestinal transplantation. The sequence was collected from a human patient who received an intestinal transplant, so some T cells may come from the graft donor. In DNA, the CDR3 is TGTGCCACCAGCAGAGATTGGGGGACGACGAACACCGGGGAGCTGTTTTTT. This encodes CATSRDWGTTNTGELFF.